The rows below give T cell receptor beta chains drawn from one sample of a study of blood T cell repertoires in COVID-19. This table comes from immunoSEQ multiplex PCR, and its TCRdb copy is limited to in-frame clones, with some not included. The sample contains under 200,000 clones, around 82% of which appear only once. Sequencing was performed on peripheral blood. Receptor source: an elderly woman with acute or convalescent COVID-19. The CDR3 runs from the conserved cysteine through the conserved F or W. Each record gives: J gene, V gene, CDR3 protein.

TRBJ2-4	TRBV6-5	CASSPTPFDKNIQYF
TRBJ2-5	TRBV11-2	CASSLGGTGGWETQYF
TRBJ2-3	TRBV10-1	CATHFGQHTDTQYF
TRBJ2-1	TRBV6-5	CASASDRGAYNEQFF
TRBJ1-3	TRBV7-9	CASSGGAGPTSGNTIYF
TRBJ2-1	TRBV2	CASSGDRGHNEQFF
TRBJ1-4	TRBV5-4	CASSDNRVEKLFF
TRBJ2-7	TRBV5-4	CASSQPVGGSSYEQYF
TRBJ2-4	TRBV27	CASSLSPDRGGIQYF
TRBJ2-2	TRBV9	CASSVAGQGGTGELFF
TRBJ2-3	TRBV6-4	CASSEEAGAADTQYF
TRBJ1-2	TRBV19	CASSIDLSGNGYTF
TRBJ1-1	TRBV11-2	CASRLLNTEAFF
TRBJ1-2	TRBV5-6	CASRYDSSGTGEGGYTF
TRBJ1-6	TRBV29-1	CSVETGFDSPLHF
TRBJ2-7	TRBV7-3	CASSLYEQYF
TRBJ1-2	TRBV10-3	CAITQGGANYGYTF
TRBJ2-1	TRBV7-8	CASSARDSWNLNEQFF
TRBJ1-4	TRBV6-5	CASSYSFRGGEKLFF
TRBJ1-2	TRBV25-1	CASSHSNYGYTF
TRBJ1-2	TRBV10-1	CASSEPDRGLGGYTF
TRBJ1-1	TRBV3-1/TRBV3-2	CASGQGGNTEAFF
TRBJ1-1	TRBV6-5	CASSPSTGRKTEAFF
TRBJ1-6	TRBV10-3	CAISPGSSPLHF
TRBJ2-7	TRBV14	CASSRSVTYEQYF
TRBJ2-4	TRBV6-7	CASSWGQGYKNIQYF
TRBJ2-3	TRBV6-6	CASSYPTGTTDTQYF
TRBJ2-3	TRBV14	CASSQTNTDTQYF
TRBJ2-7	TRBV7-2	CASSLGASEPYEQYF
TRBJ1-4	TRBV5-1	CASSPQGTFNEKLFF
TRBJ2-3	TRBV19	CASSIDLGGLAGGRDTQYF
TRBJ1-1	TRBV7-2	CASSLGSGPMNTEAFF
TRBJ2-3	TRBV12-5	CASGGNRPGTLSTDTQYF
TRBJ2-7	TRBV7-9	CASGPRQGLYEQYF
TRBJ2-2	TRBV10-3	CAISAELAGNTGELFF
TRBJ1-2	TRBV11-2	CASRAAGSYGYTF
TRBJ1-2	TRBV2	CASRGLGQYYGYTF
TRBJ1-5	TRBV24-1	CATTRGQPQHF
TRBJ2-7	TRBV6-5	CASSYTGARAHEQYF
TRBJ2-7	TRBV6-5	CASTRDGGGSYEQYF
TRBJ1-2	TRBV19	CASETGKNYGYTF
TRBJ1-1	TRBV6-6	CASLDILNTEAFF
TRBJ2-5	TRBV9	CASSVGHQETQYF
TRBJ2-5	TRBV9	CASSAMRPGGETQYF
TRBJ2-5	TRBV15	CATSRGAGQETQYF
TRBJ2-5	TRBV19	CASSPGQISQETQYF
TRBJ2-1	TRBV7-2	CASSLEGAHPYNEQFF
TRBJ1-1	TRBV2	CASSRTGGDTEAFF
TRBJ1-3	TRBV7-3	CASSLDGGNTIYF
TRBJ2-3	TRBV9	CASSATGTSPMDTQYF
TRBJ1-2	TRBV3-1/TRBV3-2	CASSHAQEGGYTF
TRBJ2-2	TRBV7-9	CASSLGGGSNTGELFF
TRBJ1-1	TRBV19	CASSISTHGEAFF
TRBJ2-1	TRBV5-1	CASSLERGTYNEQFF
TRBJ2-3	TRBV7-3	CASSQPGTSGPDTQYF
TRBJ1-2	TRBV6-5	CASTPGGSVNYGYTF
TRBJ1-1	TRBV11-3	CASSLDPRDTEAFF
TRBJ1-1	TRBV6-5	CASRAPGFVSEAFF